This record covers a single TCR beta chain. The data are from a study of blood T cell repertoires in COVID-19. Some clones are missing from TCRdb's copy, which holds only in-frame ones; the method was immunoSEQ multiplex PCR. Here the sample spans more than 100,000 clones, about two thirds being singletons. The J segment lost 3 bases and the V segment lost 2 bases, leaving 4 bases of the junction unmatched. This CDR3 is 15 amino acids long. Germline values: CDR1 MNHEY, CDR2 SVGAGI. The TCR originated in a human donor with acute or convalescent COVID-19. The donor label of this sample is uncertain. The source material was peripheral blood. V gene TRBV6-5 combines with J gene TRBJ1-1, with 9 bases lining up with TRBD1. The CDR3 DNA reads TGTGCCAGCAGTTACACCTGGACAGGGGACACTGAAGCTTTCTTT. This codes for CASSYTWTGDTEAFF.